This T cell receptor beta chain is drawn from a study of T cell responses to AZD1222 COVID-19 vaccine. Whole-study findings and limits: Reports say nearly half of spike-specific TCRs go after unmutated variant regions.

Per germline, CDR1 SGHTA and CDR2 FQGTGA. The CDR3 length is 14 residues. Trimming left V 5 bases short and J 1 base short, with 11 bases between. Method: immunoSEQ multiplex PCR; TCRdb's copy keeps in-frame clones and lacks some. The sample has 78,000 or so clones, 60% to 85% seen once. Points on this clone: No antigen is known for it.

This clonotype was obtained from an adult who received the AZD1222 COVID-19 vaccine. This specimen was peripheral blood, taken 28 days after the second AZD1222 dose. V gene TRBV7-3 combines with J gene TRBJ1-1; D may be TRBD1 (5 bases). The CDR3 nucleotides read TGTGCCAGCAGCCCGGACACAACGAACACTGAAGCTTTCTTT. Amino acids: CASSPDTTNTEAFF.